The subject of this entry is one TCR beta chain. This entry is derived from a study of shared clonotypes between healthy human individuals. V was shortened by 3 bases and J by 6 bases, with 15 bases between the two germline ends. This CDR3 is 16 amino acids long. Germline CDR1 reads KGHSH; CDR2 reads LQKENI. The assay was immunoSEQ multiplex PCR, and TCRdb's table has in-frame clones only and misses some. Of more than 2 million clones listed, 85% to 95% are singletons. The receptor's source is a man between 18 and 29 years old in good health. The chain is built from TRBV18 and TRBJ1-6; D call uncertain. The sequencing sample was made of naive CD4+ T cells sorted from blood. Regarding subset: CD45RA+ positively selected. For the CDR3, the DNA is TGTGCCAGCTCACCCCTTTCTGGAGCGAGTAATTCACCCCTCCACTTT. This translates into CASSPLSGASNSPLHF.